The 9 T cell receptor beta chains given below trace back to one sample, sequenced in a study of T-cell reconstitution after alpha-beta-depleted transplantation in children. The authors prepared the TCRbeta library with unique molecular identifiers. TCRdb analysed the PCR reads with MiXCR anew, one entry per CDR3 protein. The data hold approximately 350,000 distinct CDR3 sequences, with about an eighth observed a single time. The specimen was PBMCs, collected from the stem cell graft. Receptors were obtained from a human donor who donated a stem cell graft to a child with Fanconi anemia.

This clonotype was counted ten times or more. V and J are TRBV5-5 and TRBJ1-4; D possibly corresponds to TRBD1 (5 bases). Trimming removed 4 bases at V and 3 bases at J, with 13 bases between. The length of the CDR3 is 15 residues. Germline-derived CDR1 and CDR2 are SGHKS and YYEKEE (reference sequence). In DNA form, the CDR3 reads TGTGCCAGCAGCCGCACGGGGGGGGCTAATGAAAAACTGTTTTTT. It is translated as CASSRTGGANEKLFF. The whole variable domain, filled in from reference TRBV5-5 and TRBJ1-4, reads DAGVTQSPTHLIKTRGQQVTLRCSPISGHKSVSWYQQVLGQGPQFIFQYYEKEERGRGNFPDRFSARQFPNYSSELNVNALLLGDSALYLCASSRTGGANEKLFFGSGTQLSVL.

The V call is TRBV20-1, the J call TRBJ1-2, with D possibly matching TRBD1 (5 bases). Trimming cost V 0 bases and J 8 bases, with 16 bases left between them. CDR1 and CDR2 from the germline V gene are DFQATT and SNEGSKA (reference sequence). The CDR3 length is 14 residues. This chain's CDR3 is CSARDGRAQGGYTF. The CDR3 DNA is TGCAGTGCTAGAGATGGTCGGGCCCAGGGAGGCTACACCTTC.

The chain joins TRBV4-3 to TRBJ2-7, with 7 bases lining up with TRBD1. Trimming at V came to 3 bases and at J to 7 bases, leaving 15 bases not matched to a gene. The CDR3 covers 16 residues. Per germline, CDR1 LGHNA and CDR2 YSLEER. The CDR3 coding sequence is TGCGCCAGCAGCCACGCACCACGAGGGGGCTCGGGAGAGCAGTACTTC. Its protein product is CASSHAPRGGSGEQYF.

The chain has TRBV25-1 and TRBJ2-7; D gene ambiguous. Between the trimmed V and J ends, which lost 3 bases and 6 bases, there was a span of 9 bases. Germline lookup yields CDR1 MGHDK and CDR2 SYGVNS. The CDR3 consists of 12 residues. Here the CDR3 DNA reads TGTGCCAGCAGTGATGGGAAGGGCGAGCAGTACTTC. As protein: CASSDGKGEQYF.

This clonotype has only a few counts. This sequence joins TRBV20-1 and TRBJ1-2; D remains unclear. The germline V gene encodes CDR1 DFQATT and CDR2 SNEGSKA (reference sequence). Trimming shortened V by 3 bases and J by 7 bases, and 9 bases separated the two germline ends. The CDR3 totals 11 residues. CDR3 DNA sequence: TGCAGTGCTAGGTCCTTTCGTGGCTACACCTTC. Translated, it gives CSARSFRGYTF.

This clonotype was observed at least ten times. This chain links TRBV30 with TRBJ2-1; TRBD1 matches at 7 bases. Germline V lookup: CDR1 GTSNPN, CDR2 SVGIG (reference sequence). Germline trimming cut 4 bases from V and 7 bases from J; bases unmatched to any gene: 1. The CDR3 is 11 amino acids. CDR3 nucleotide sequence: TGTGCCTGGACACAGGGGAATGAGCAGTTCTTC. Its protein product is CAWTQGNEQFF.

This clonotype was counted a few times. This chain links TRBV7-6 with TRBJ2-3; tentatively, D is TRBD1 (6 bases). The CDR3 contains 16 residues. Germline CDR1 reads SGHVS; CDR2 reads FNYEAQ. V was trimmed by 5 bases and J by 3 bases, leaving 18 bases between them. The DNA of the CDR3 is TGTGCCAGCAGCCCCAGCCGGGACAAGGGGACAGATACGCAGTATTTT. Protein: CASSPSRDKGTDTQYF.

This clonotype has a count of ten or more. This sequence joins TRBV12-3 or TRBV12-4 and TRBJ1-2, with D possibly being TRBD1 (6 bases). Trimming pared 3 bases from V and 3 bases from J, leaving 11 bases between. The CDR3 runs to 14 residues. DNA of the CDR3: TGTGCCAGCAGTTTCAGGGGATCGGACTATGGCTACACCTTC. It yields the protein CASSFRGSDYGYTF.

This clonotype was counted at least ten times. V is TRBV13 and J is TRBJ1-3; D call uncertain. V lost 3 bases and J lost 2, with 14 bases in between. Germline values: CDR1 PRHDT, CDR2 FYEKMQ (reference sequence). The CDR3 runs 16 residues. CDR3 sequence: CASSFDGGQAGNTIYF. DNA of the CDR3: TGTGCCAGCAGCTTTGACGGAGGTCAAGCTGGAAACACCATATATTTT.